Reported below is one T cell receptor beta chain. Its antigen is currently not known. No qualities accompany the bases; no much larger clone lies one base away. From the second PCR step onward, the TCR alpha chain libraries and the TCR beta chain libraries were amplified separately. Donor CMV status was determined by IFNgamma production from CD4+ T cells after overnight stimulation of fresh PBMCs with CMV viral lysate. CD4 T cells were positively selected with Miltenyi beads, followed by positive selection of CD8 T cells from the CD4-negative fraction. After staining for CD3, CD4, CD8, CD45RA, CD27 and a live/dead dye, cells were sorted on a BD Aria II into four subsets based on CD45RA and CD27. Blood was obtained from three healthy volunteers, and the blood from each volunteer was fractionated into CD4 and CD8 T cells and subsequently into four differentiation subsets. About 110 ml of peripheral blood was drawn per donor, and PBMC were isolated by Ficoll-Paque PLUS density-gradient centrifugation. Sorted cells were lysed in RLT buffer, after which RNA was extracted using a Qiagen RNeasy kit and stored at -80 degrees C.

The library was prepared using UMI-ligation and nested PCR. The beta constant-region primer consisted of an equimolar mixture of two oligonucleotides that together covered TRBC1 and TRBC2. A single-stranded oligonucleotide containing the SP2 primer and a 12-nucleotide UMI was joined to the 3' end of the cDNA by T4 RNA ligase 1. Four rounds of PCR were used to amplify ligated cDNA, with nested alpha and beta constant-region primers being used together with the SP2 primer. The ligation reaction was incubated at 16°C for roughly 19-25 hours. To avoid over-amplification, PCR2 was usually performed as a SYBR Green qPCR and halted once a predetermined threshold was reached. All purifications after the first were performed with Agencourt AMPure XP magnetic beads. Library quantification was done by Qubit, followed by a TapeStation check on which the main peak was expected at around 650 bp. Pooled libraries were sequenced on an Illumina MiSeq using v2 2x251 paired-end kits, and typically roughly 1-2.1 million reads were obtained per sample. Libraries were pooled at approximately 4 nM per sample, and roughly 4.5-7% PhiX was added to improve cluster recognition. Under the source paper's analysis protocol: FASTQ reads processed by Demultiplexor were assigned V and J genes by Decombinator through tag matching that tolerated a single base-pair mismatch. Collapsinator used UMIs to correct both sequencing errors and frequency errors arising from PCR heterogeneity. TCRs were translated and CDR3s were extracted from the conserved cysteine to the FGXG phenylalanine by CDR3Translator, with non-productive sequences being flagged. Gini, Shannon entropy and inverse Simpson indices were computed after subsampling the repertoires to the same number of UMI-defined TCRs. Within the linear range, a power law was fitted to clonotype abundance distributions using maximum likelihood. When run on a single naive CD8 sample, MIGEC and the pipeline yielded similar UMI counts, similar unique TCR numbers and similar clonal distributions. In one analysis, naive TCRs that were also found in any memory subset of the same donor were excluded from the naive repertoire. Repertoires were searched for around 8,000 CMV-associated CDR3 sequences compiled from VDJdb and a published dataset. The public reads were run again by TCRdb, first through fastp at Q25 and then through MiXCR, and only productive beta chains were kept. Each CDR3 protein appears once, grouped with its most common genes and DNA. TCRdb, not the original authors, processed these V and J calls. The sample table lists 140,000 to 150,000 distinct CDR3 sequences, about a sixth of them with a count of one. The ten top clones hold approximately 0.13% of the sample.

This sample is drawn from a study of naive and memory T cell subsets listed by TCRdb under 2017. With regard to the full study: An open-source, UMI-based TCR alpha and beta sequencing pipeline was applied to sorted naive and memory peripheral blood T cell subsets. RNA was DNase-treated and reverse transcribed with TCR constant-region primers, mostly using SuperScript III. IgG serology results and the functional CMV T cell responses were in complete agreement. Results the study describes overall, beyond this receptor: The repertoire findings for the naive and memory subsets could not be validated against a ground truth, as none was available. Naive repertoires, especially CD8, contained a few larger clonotypes, possibly memory cells re-expressing CD45RA. Following error correction, more than 90% of naive TCR sequences occurred only once, which made naive abundance distributions much steeper than those of memory subsets. A power law was followed by TCR abundance, with an exponent that differed between naive and memory subsets but was consistent across the three individuals. RNA-based TCR counts may be affected by expression changes linked to T cell activation and differentiation. Gini index rose and Shannon and inverse Simpson diversity fell from naive through CM, EM and EMRA in both CD4 and CD8 cells. Each clonotype was defined as a single alpha or beta chain sequence rather than as a paired alpha/beta receptor.

The CDR3, from cysteine to phenylalanine, totals 16 residues. The kept DNA is CDR3 alone, 48 bases in frame from the first base. Taken from the germline V gene, the CDR1 and CDR2 loops are SGHRS and YFSETQ. A distance of 20 bases separates the germline ends of V and J, which lose 3 bases and 4 bases respectively. The sequence derives from a human donor in good health. Sequenced material: naive CD4+ T cells from blood. In the paper's terms, the cell subset or site label means: naive T cells, CD45RA high CD27+. The rearranged chain carries TRBV5-1 and TRBJ2-7, with the D assignment possibly TRBD1 or TRBD2, given 5 matching bases for each. The sequence in DNA is TGCGCCAGCAGCTCACACGGGACCCTGATCGCATACGAGCAGTACTTC. This sequence encodes CASSSHGTLIAYEQYF.